This T cell receptor (beta chain) is from a study of cytomegalovirus exposure and HLA in healthy donors. Across the whole study: HLA-typed donors were the source of approximately 80 million unique TCRs, which an early data release held. There were 350 to 400 genotyped donors. Of these, about 81% fell in the genetic ancestry cluster associated with self-reported Caucasian donors.

Study-wide results and caveats: In a later analysis, specific HLA alleles were associated with some 16,000 TCR beta sequences at a 0.05 false discovery rate. A later analysis showed that HLA-associated TCR beta chains had undergone more clonal expansion than equally common others.

The PCR contained 60 Vbeta and 13 Jbeta primers. Measured with immunoSEQ multiplex PCR; TCRdb has only the in-frame clones, and not every one. The sample gives 120,000 to 150,000 clones, around 73% of which show up once; around 1.6% is in the top ten. Points on this clone: The antigen remains undetermined.

With V trimmed by 4 bases and J by 5 bases, 9 bases remained unmatched. CDR3 length: 15 residues. Looked up from germline, CDR1 is MNHNS and CDR2 is SASEGT. This chain joins TRBV6-1 and TRBJ2-7, with TRBD1 matching 9 bases. The clonotype comes from a woman aged 18-30 years in good health and CMV-seronegative. The source material was PBMCs. The CDR3 loop is CASSGGTGLGDEQYF. The CDR3 DNA follows: TGTGCCAGCAGTGGTGGGACAGGGTTAGGCGACGAGCAGTACTTC.